This T cell receptor beta chain stems from a study of cytomegalovirus exposure and HLA in healthy donors (TCRdb year 2017). Regarding the complete study: In an earlier analysis of roughly 500 of the donors, 250 to 350 Gb of sequence data and 95 million to 130 million unique TCR beta sequences from roughly 190 million T cells were reported. The T cell repertoires of some 700 subjects were profiled by immunosequencing and related to cytomegalovirus serostatus. In a later analysis, previously published TCR beta repertoires from 600 to 850 donors were re-analyzed and high-resolution HLA genotyping was added so that TCR occurrence patterns could be studied. Across 300 to 400 genotyped donors of the cohort, an average of about 250,000 unique TCR beta nucleotide sequences per donor were sequenced, and roughly a sixth of those sequences were non-productive. Alongside the repertoire data, information on donor age, sex, ethnicity and CMV serostatus was compiled. Every repertoire in the discovery cohort had been generated on one and the same sequencing platform. Around 330 gigabases of sequencing data and around 90 million unique TCR sequences made up an early release that covered roughly 670 HLA-typed donors. Of the roughly 400 genotyped donors, approximately 80% fell in the genetic ancestry cluster associated with self-reported Caucasian donors. A separate validation cohort of 90 to 150 different subjects was used in addition to the 666-subject first cohort. The study was designed to test whether signatures of past pathogen exposure could be identified by cataloging public T cell receptors. Typing coverage differed by locus: A, B, C, DRB1 and DQB1 were typed in roughly 620-630 donors, DQA1 in approximately 520, DPA1 in over 600, and DPB1 in 472. To decide whether each TCR beta V gene segment behaved as functional or pseudogenic, an earlier analysis of some 540 of the donors relied on high-throughput TCR beta sequencing. A later genetic analysis took genome-wide SNP genotypes for about 65% of the 666 donors and used that subset as a discovery cohort. Because of strong linkage in the cohort, roughly five DR-DQ haplotypes were treated as single units for association and clustering. HLA typing included class I and class II loci at four-digit resolution. In the later analysis, no new phenotypic data were used to find candidate immune exposures; instead, reliance was placed on TCR beta sequences and their occurrence across donors. To predict cytomegalovirus infection status, the study brought together high-throughput TCR immunosequencing, statistical association of individual TCRs with disease status, and machine learning. The study at large found these results: Linkage disequilibrium might explain the correlated functional status among segregating V segments, but an unknown experimental factor could not be excluded. The authors suggested that the approach could potentially be generalized to other disease states and immunological phenotypes. A further reported finding was that TCR beta sequences accurately predicted the HLA-A and HLA-B alleles for most subjects in the first cohort. The study gave a list of about 150 TCR beta chains associated with cytomegalovirus. In a later analysis, the rate of TCR association differed among HLA loci, with DRB1 alleles having the most associated TCRs and HLA-C alleles having the fewest. A few of the identified cytomegalovirus-associated TCR beta chains were confirmed in vitro to be specific for cytomegalovirus antigens. In a later genetic analysis, fewer N-insertions in productive TCRs were reported among donors in an Asian-associated ancestry cluster than the 666-donor mean. A cluster of highly shared sequence variants was judged likely to be a technical artifact of the sequencing pipeline. A later analysis found that most CMV-associated TCR beta chains appeared HLA-restricted, with HLA associations seemingly driven largely by CMV exposure. Specific HLA alleles were associated with 15,000 to 20,000 TCR beta sequences at a false discovery rate of 0.05 in a later analysis. Roughly uniform sequencing depth across donors was assumed in presence/absence analyses, although this assumption may not hold. Assigning TCR associations to individual alleles was difficult when HLA alleles, especially DR and DQ, strongly co-occurred. The earlier analysis of approximately 590 of the donors excluded 15 to 20 rarely observed V segments, including chromosome 9 orphons, because counts were too low. For the cohort, immune exposure information was limited to CMV serostatus. An earlier analysis of 450 to 750 of the donors showed that most TCR beta V segments appeared in productive rearrangements either about 90% or about 30% of the time, which broadly matched IMGT annotations. Compared with equally common non-associated chains, HLA-associated TCR beta chains in a later analysis were more clonally expanded and had lower generation probabilities. The cohort was sequenced for TCR beta chains only, and without alpha or paired-chain data the features that could be detected were limited. Because the 87-base-pair reads could not distinguish some IMGT-functional V segments, including TRBV6-2 and TRBV6-3, those segments were excluded. In both the original and validation cohorts, the classifier was reported to diagnose cytomegalovirus status with high specificity and sensitivity. According to a later analysis, parvovirus B19, influenza, CMV and Epstein-Barr virus appeared linked to several top co-occurrence clusters. Most TCR sequences were seen in very few donors, while some public TCRs were found in many individuals. An association between a missense DCLRE1C variant and V-gene and J-gene trimming of TCR beta chains was found in a later genetic analysis and replicated in an independent cohort. HLA typing was unavailable for some donors at each locus, so association tests used only the typed subset.

The sample holds a few counts of this clone. It has no known antigen specificity. Per-base qualities were not stored, and no clone one base away is much larger. The cohort was made up of under 800 healthy bone marrow donors. At the time of sampling, all cohort members were nominally healthy, though unrecorded immune exposures were likely present. The donor tested CMV seropositive and was one of the 289 seropositive cohort members. Each donor provided a peripheral blood sample, and peripheral blood mononuclear cells were used for TCR beta sequencing. Genomic DNA was extracted from the blood cell samples with the Qiagen DNeasy Blood Extraction Kit. The CDR1 and CDR2 encoded by the germline V gene are MNHNS and SASEGT. Including cysteine and phenylalanine, the CDR3 has 14 amino acids. Only the CDR3 DNA stays, 42 bases, in frame from base 1. Here V drops 4 bases and J drops 13 bases, and the junction holds 13 bases not matched to any gene.

The library was produced with the immunoSEQ multiplex PCR assay. A mixture of 60 forward primers for TCR Vbeta segments and 13 reverse primers for TCR Jbeta segments was used in the multiplex PCR. The CDR3 region of rearranged TCR beta genes was amplified from genomic DNA by a multiplex PCR assay. The amplified TCR beta libraries were sequenced on the Illumina HiSeq System as 87-base-pair reads. In the source study's methods: A later analysis counted about 80 million unique TCR beta chains across the 700 or so repertoires, and around 12 million of these chains were shared by at least two donors. Raw reads were error-corrected and collapsed into unique sequences by a nearest-neighbor algorithm in which closely related sequences were merged to remove PCR and sequencing errors. CDR3 sequences were aligned to IMGT reference sequences to assign V, D and J gene segments. Each retained sequence needed at least a six-nucleotide match to both a V gene segment and a J gene segment. Rearrangements were called productive when the CDR3 lacked stop codons and stayed in frame with V and J; all others were non-productive. Following IMGT convention, CDR3 was defined as the stretch from the second conserved V-encoded cysteine up to the conserved J-encoded phenylalanine. Sequences without an unambiguous match to a single V gene segment were excluded from the earlier analysis of 450 to 750 of the donors. An earlier analysis of fewer than 650 of the donors classified V segments as functional when productive rearrangements were above 56.7% and as segregating when the standard deviation between donors was above 5%. To diagnose cytomegalovirus status from the catalog of TCR beta chain sequences, a statistical classification framework was built. V and J gene assignment, in a later analysis, came from comparing TCR nucleotide sequences with IMGT/GENE-DB human TR gene sequences. In a later analysis, CDR3 sequences and most-parsimonious VDJ recombination scenarios were assigned using the TCRdist pipeline. In a later analysis, every TCR beta chain was defined by the combination of its CDR3 amino acid sequence and its V-gene family, and reads without a unique V-gene family were dropped. In a later analysis, a few hundred highly shared, low-generation-probability nucleotide sequences were removed to address suspected cross-contamination and a sequencing artifact. In a later analysis, a clonal expansion index for each public chain was calculated from normalized within-repertoire ranks of inferred template counts. Generation probabilities in a later analysis came from a VDJ recombination model fitted to out-of-frame rearrangements, and those results were checked against IGoR. In a later analysis, hypergeometric tests were used to score TCR-TCR, TCR-HLA and TCR-CMV co-occurrence, with a repertoire-size bias correction applied to TCR pairs. In a later analysis, false discovery rates were estimated by permuting HLA or CMV assignments 20 times. A later analysis grouped co-occurring TCRs with DBSCAN, adding TCRdist sequence similarity when clustering within HLA-allele-positive subsets. Repertoires with fewer than 30,000 or more than 120,000 public chains, plus five repertoires with anomalous nucleotide sharing, were excluded from co-occurrence clustering. TCRdb limited this immuneACCESS table to in-frame rearrangements with V and J called. A share of clones is missing; checked studies link under half to unresolved V genes, and the rest is unexplained. V and J calls and clone size are those listed in that table; D and trimming were worked out from the DNA. The sample profile shows approximately 95,000 clones; 78% of them were found once. Together, the top ten hold about 4% of the sample.

The clonotype was recovered from a woman aged 40 to 50 in good health and CMV-seropositive. The V gene is TRBV6-1 and the J gene is TRBJ2-3; the junction holds 8 bases that match TRBD2. The specimen was PBMCs. The CDR3 is CASSGAGGGVFEYF. The bases are TGTGCCAGCAGTGGCGCGGGGGGAGGGGTATTCGAGTATTTT.